This T cell receptor beta chain was found in a study of T cell repertoires in cytomegalovirus infection. Across the whole study: The authors relied on CMV epitopes, both recently identified HLA-C-restricted and well-studied HLA-B-restricted. Matching HLA type and CMV infection were both indicated by public TCR beta signatures.

TCRdb reprocessed the reads with MiXCR, giving one entry per CDR3 protein. Counted here are 830,000 or so distinct CDR3 sequences, over 25% occurring once; the ten biggest clones make up 9.5% to 15%. Study results and caveats: HLA-C-restricted CMV-specific TCR beta clonotypes were dominant in the ex vivo response.

Concerning this clonotype itself: Its antigen is not known.

The V gene's germline CDR1 is MNHEY and CDR2 SMNVEV (reference sequence). CDR3 length equals 14 residues. V was cut by 0 bases and J by 5 bases, with 10 bases left in between. This chain connects TRBV27 to TRBJ2-5; D perhaps matches TRBD1 (6 bases). The sample was cultured CD8+ T cells from PBMCs, taken from culture after CMV antigen stimulation. The sequence was collected from a human donor in good health (CMV status not recorded). Some clones in this sample may be carry-over from other donors' samples. In DNA form, the CDR3 reads TGTGCCAGCAGTTTATCTGACAGGATGGAGACCCAGTACTTC. This translates into CASSLSDRMETQYF.